The TCR beta chain described here comes from a study of response to subunit inactivated influenza vaccine. From the RT-PCR reads, TCRdb called clonotypes with MiXCR, one entry per CDR3 protein. The table includes 610,000 or so distinct CDR3 sequences, roughly 15% detected once. CDR3 size: 13 residues. Trimming took 5 bases from V and 3 from J; bases not matched to a gene: 6. The germline V gene encodes CDR1 DFQATT and CDR2 SNEGSKA (reference sequence). The source is a man aged 45 to 65 who received an inactivated influenza vaccine. The material was PBMCs from blood, obtained 11 to 12 days after vaccination. The chain carries TRBV20-1 and TRBJ2-5; 7 bases line up with TRBD2. The DNA for the CDR3 is TGCAGTGCTTCCCGTGGGAGGGAAGAGACCCAGTACTTC. This encodes CSASRGREETQYF.